This T cell receptor beta chain was recorded in a study of blood T cell repertoires in COVID-19. Study context: Samples taken during acute and convalescent COVID-19 were collected in the United States, Italy and Spain. In each case, the material was cDNA or gDNA derived from T cells, B-cell-depleted T cells, or PBMCs.

Per the germline V gene, CDR1 is MNHEY and CDR2 is SMNVEV (reference sequence). CDR3 length: 15 residues. V shed 5 bases and J shed 4 bases, with 12 bases lying between them. Original data processing: The authors estimated nucleated cell counts from reference gene primer amplification. The table came from immunoSEQ multiplex PCR; TCRdb's copy has only in-frame clones and leaves some out. The DNA was the basis for D and trimming; V, J and clone size are from that table. The top ten clones hold under 1.5% of a sample with approximately 230,000 clones, around 88% of them seen once. This clone was seen more than once but under ten times.

The genes are TRBV27 and TRBJ1-6; TRBD1 is a possible D gene (5 bases). Sample: peripheral blood. The source of this sequence is a man at least 80 years old with acute or convalescent COVID-19. CDR3 sequence: CASSAGGAYNSPLHF. In DNA, the CDR3 is TGTGCCAGCAGTGCCGGCGGGGCGTATAATTCACCCCTCCACTTT.